This TCR beta chain was sequenced for a study of cytomegalovirus exposure and HLA in healthy donors. PCR amplification relied on 60 Vbeta primers (plus 13 Jbeta primers). The assay was immunoSEQ multiplex PCR, and TCRdb's table has in-frame clones only and misses some. The table includes 140,000 to 150,000 clones, roughly three quarters detected once. The CDR3 spans 16 residues. V shed 1 base and J shed 7 bases, with 22 bases lying between them. Germline CDR1 and CDR2: GTSNPN and SVGIG (reference sequence). The TCR comes from a man in his sixties in good health and CMV-seronegative. What was sequenced was PBMCs. This chain uses TRBV30 with TRBJ1-2; no clear D gene. The CDR3 here is CAWSGFSREGSRGYTF. The CDR3 DNA reads as TGTGCCTGGAGTGGGTTTTCGCGAGAGGGATCTCGTGGCTACACCTTC.